This is a list of T cell receptor beta chains from one sample in a study of cytomegalovirus exposure and HLA in healthy donors. Method: immunoSEQ multiplex PCR; TCRdb's copy keeps in-frame clones and lacks some. Of about 140,000 clones in the sample, 65% to 90% were seen once. Sequencing was carried out using PBMCs. The receptors here all came from a female donor in good health and CMV-seronegative. The CDR3 runs from the conserved cysteine through the conserved F or W. The order of the fields is J gene, clone size, D gene, V gene, CDR3 length, CDR3 DNA, CDR3 protein. A D gene is named only where the DNA matches it firmly. Rows may omit the clone size; those that give it use once, few, many or a size class.

J gene: TRBJ1-1; clone size: NA; D gene: NA; V gene: TRBV5-5; CDR3 length: 13; CDR3 DNA: TGTGCCAGCAGCTTGGATCCACACAGTGAAGCTTTCTTT; CDR3 protein: CASSLDPHSEAFF
J gene: TRBJ1-4; clone size: NA; D gene: TRBD1; V gene: TRBV28; CDR3 length: 15; CDR3 DNA: TGCGCCAGCAGTGCAGGGGGCGAGAATAATGAAAAACTGTTTTTT; CDR3 protein: CASSAGGENNEKLFF
J gene: TRBJ1-2; clone size: once; D gene: NA; V gene: TRBV9; CDR3 length: 13; CDR3 DNA: TGTGCCAGCTCCACTCTGACAGGCTATGGCTACACCTTC; CDR3 protein: CASSTLTGYGYTF
J gene: TRBJ2-7; clone size: once; D gene: TRBD2; V gene: TRBV7-2; CDR3 length: 18; CDR3 DNA: TGTGCCAGCAGCTTAGGTGGACTAGCGGGGACCCTATTATACGAGCAGTACTTC; CDR3 protein: CASSLGGLAGTLLYEQYF
J gene: TRBJ1-2; clone size: NA; D gene: NA; V gene: TRBV7-9; CDR3 length: 15; CDR3 DNA: TGTGCCAGCAGCTTAGTCGCAGATACTAACTATGGCTACACCTTC; CDR3 protein: CASSLVADTNYGYTF
J gene: TRBJ2-1; clone size: NA; D gene: TRBD2; V gene: TRBV10-3; CDR3 length: 15; CDR3 DNA: TGTGCCATCAGTGATCTCGGACTAGCGGGCGATGAGCAGTTCTTC; CDR3 protein: CAISDLGLAGDEQFF
J gene: TRBJ1-1; clone size: once; D gene: TRBD1; V gene: TRBV6-4; CDR3 length: 15; CDR3 DNA: TGTGCCAGCAGTCCAGGGGAGGGACAGGGCACTGAAGCTTTCTTT; CDR3 protein: CASSPGEGQGTEAFF
J gene: TRBJ1-2; clone size: NA; D gene: NA; V gene: TRBV29-1; CDR3 length: 11; CDR3 DNA: TGCAGCTCCCAGGAGGATTATGGCTACACCTTC; CDR3 protein: CSSQEDYGYTF
J gene: TRBJ2-1; clone size: NA; D gene: TRBD2; V gene: TRBV6-5; CDR3 length: 16; CDR3 DNA: TGTGCCAGCAGTTATGGGACTAGCGGGATGTACAATGAGCAGTTCTTC; CDR3 protein: CASSYGTSGMYNEQFF
J gene: TRBJ2-7; clone size: few; D gene: TRBD2; V gene: TRBV7-9; CDR3 length: 17; CDR3 DNA: TGTGCCAGCAGCTACGGGACTAGCGGGGCTTTCTCCTACGAGCAGTACTTC; CDR3 protein: CASSYGTSGAFSYEQYF
J gene: TRBJ2-7; clone size: NA; D gene: NA; V gene: TRBV27; CDR3 length: 15; CDR3 DNA: TGTGCCAGCAGTTCCCCTCTCAGGGCGCACTACGAGCAGTACTTC; CDR3 protein: CASSSPLRAHYEQYF
J gene: TRBJ1-2; clone size: NA; D gene: NA; V gene: TRBV5-1; CDR3 length: 13; CDR3 DNA: TGCGCCAGCAGCTCTTCAGGGGAATATGGCTACACCTTC; CDR3 protein: CASSSSGEYGYTF
J gene: TRBJ2-7; clone size: NA; D gene: TRBD1; V gene: TRBV28; CDR3 length: 14; CDR3 DNA: TGTGCCAGCAGGACCGGGACAGGGAAGGGCGAGCAGTACTTC; CDR3 protein: CASRTGTGKGEQYF
J gene: TRBJ2-1; clone size: NA; D gene: TRBD1; V gene: TRBV27; CDR3 length: 13; CDR3 DNA: TGTGCCAGCAGTTTAGGACAGGGTCGTGAGCAGTTCTTC; CDR3 protein: CASSLGQGREQFF
J gene: TRBJ2-2; clone size: NA; D gene: TRBD2; V gene: TRBV29-1; CDR3 length: 13; CDR3 DNA: TGCAGCGTTCGCCGGGGGGGCACCGGGGAGCTGTTTTTT; CDR3 protein: CSVRRGGTGELFF
J gene: TRBJ1-2; clone size: NA; D gene: NA; V gene: TRBV5-1; CDR3 length: 16; CDR3 DNA: TGCGCCAGCAGCTTGGGAGTCAGCGACAGGTTCTATGGCTACACCTTC; CDR3 protein: CASSLGVSDRFYGYTF
J gene: TRBJ1-5; clone size: NA; D gene: TRBD1; V gene: TRBV5-6; CDR3 length: 14; CDR3 DNA: TGTGCCAGCAGTCCGACAGGGACCAATCAGCCCCAGCATTTT; CDR3 protein: CASSPTGTNQPQHF
J gene: TRBJ2-1; clone size: NA; D gene: NA; V gene: TRBV5-5; CDR3 length: 15; CDR3 DNA: TGTGCCAGCAGCTTGGCCTTGCGGGATAGTGGTGAGCAGTTCTTC; CDR3 protein: CASSLALRDSGEQFF
J gene: TRBJ2-7; clone size: NA; D gene: TRBD1; V gene: TRBV11-2; CDR3 length: 13; CDR3 DNA: TGTGCCAGCAGTTGGACAGGGGACGACGAGCAGTACTTC; CDR3 protein: CASSWTGDDEQYF